This paragraph covers one T cell receptor beta chain sequence. The DNA is left out, because the CDR3 cannot be placed on it with certainty; the CDR3 is given as TCRdb lists it. The entry originates in a study of blood T cells in healthy people across ages. Ends included, the CDR3 has 17 residues. Isolated per sample were at least 7 million PBMCs. Extraction of total RNA produced a minimum of 5 micrograms from each sample. It was with a sample-barcoded 5' primer and a J-beta primer mix that a second PCR of about 6 to 12 cycles was run. Each CDR3 protein is one row after TCRdb ran MiXCR on the 5' RACE reads. The profile shows more than 1.4 million distinct CDR3 sequences, around 39% of them singletons.

Sequencing used blood. This chain joins TRBV21-1 and TRBJ2-1; the DNA was not used to check the table's D call, TRBD1. TRBV21-1 is deemed a pseudogene. The receptor was isolated from a woman under 30 in good health. The CDR3 loop is CASSKVGAGASCNEQFF.